The 15 T cell receptor beta chains presented below share a single source sample, sequenced in a study of shared clonotypes between healthy human individuals. Sequencing was performed with immunoSEQ multiplex PCR; in TCRdb, only in-frame clones are kept and a portion is missing. The profile shows roughly 1.4 million clones, approximately 98.5% of them singletons. Sample: naive CD4+ T cells sorted from blood. The subset here: CD45RA+ positively selected. The receptors were gathered from a young man in good health.

This chain uses TRBV5-5 with TRBJ1-3; D unresolved. CDR1 and CDR2 from the germline V gene are SGHKS and YYEKEE (reference sequence). This CDR3 is built from 15 residues. Trimming left V 2 bases short and J 6 bases short, with 15 bases between. The CDR3 here is CASSFIGVLQNTIYF. The CDR3 DNA follows: TGTGCCAGCAGCTTTATTGGTGTCCTTCAAAACACCATATATTTT.

The chain's CDR3 is CASSSGLAVDYEQYF. CDR3 in DNA: TGCGCCAGCAGCTCCGGGTTAGCGGTAGACTACGAGCAGTACTTC. The V call is TRBV5-1, the J call TRBJ2-7, with D tentatively TRBD2 (6 bases). The CDR3 is 15 residues long. V dropped 3 bases and J dropped 3 bases, with 16 bases sitting between them. The germline V gene has CDR1 SGHRS and CDR2 YFSETQ. Filled out from reference TRBV5-1 and TRBJ2-7, the complete variable domain reads KAGVTQTPRYLIKTRGQQVTLSCSPISGHRSVSWYQQTPGQGLQFLFEYFSETQRNKGNFPGRFSGRQFSNSRSEMNVSTLELGDSALYLCASSSGLAVDYEQYFGPGTRLTVT.

The V call is TRBV27, the J call TRBJ2-7, with TRBD2 matching 14 bases. Unmatched junction bases numbered 14, after V lost 6 bases and J lost 7 bases. The CDR3 sequence is 17 residues long. The germline gives CDR1 MNHEY, CDR2 SMNVEV (reference sequence). The CDR3 bases are TGTGCCAGCAGGTCGGAGGAGGGACTAGCGGGGGCTCGAGAGCAGTACTTC. Protein sequence: CASRSEEGLAGAREQYF.

The rearrangement joins TRBV5-1 to TRBJ2-1; 13 bases agree with TRBD2. The CDR3 consists of 16 residues. The V segment lost 1 base and the J segment 4 bases; nucleotides outside the gene matches: 2. CDR1 SGHRS and CDR2 YFSETQ come from the germline V gene. The CDR3 here is CASSLTSGRGYNEQFF. DNA of the CDR3: TGCGCCAGCAGCTTGACTAGCGGGAGGGGTTACAATGAGCAGTTCTTC. The whole variable domain, filled in from reference TRBV5-1 and TRBJ2-1, reads KAGVTQTPRYLIKTRGQQVTLSCSPISGHRSVSWYQQTPGQGLQFLFEYFSETQRNKGNFPGRFSGRQFSNSRSEMNVSTLELGDSALYLCASSLTSGRGYNEQFFGPGTRLTVL.

CDR3 nucleotides: TGTGCCAGCAGCTTGGGCTTGGCTATGAACACTGAAGCTTTCTTT. This translates into CASSLGLAMNTEAFF. The rearrangement uses TRBV5-8 and TRBJ1-1, with D unclear. V was trimmed by 0 bases and J by 0 bases, leaving 9 bases between them. The CDR3 covers 15 residues. The germline gives CDR1 SGHTS, CDR2 YDEGEE. The variable domain in full, with the rest retrieved from reference TRBV5-8 and TRBJ1-1, is EAGVTQSPTHLIKTRGQQATLRCSPISGHTSVYWYQQALGLGLQFLLWYDEGEERNRGNFPPRFSGRQFPNYSSELNVNALELEDSALYLCASSLGLAMNTEAFFGQGTRLTVV.

The rearrangement joins TRBV18 to TRBJ2-5, with D hard to call. CDR3 length: 13 residues. Between the trimmed V and J ends, which lost 3 bases and 2 bases, there was a span of 7 bases. Per the germline V gene, CDR1 is KGHSH and CDR2 is LQKENI. The CDR3 region is CASSPNMQETQYF. CDR3 DNA: TGTGCCAGCTCACCTAACATGCAAGAGACCCAGTACTTC.

The rearrangement joins TRBV10-3 to TRBJ1-5; the D gene is possibly TRBD1 (5 bases). The CDR3 has 16 residues. The germline V and J ends were trimmed by 0 bases and 3 bases, with 12 bases remaining between them. Germline V gives CDR1 ENHRY, CDR2 SYGVKD. The CDR3: CAISESARANNQPQHF. As DNA, the CDR3 is TGTGCCATCAGTGAGTCTGCCAGGGCGAACAATCAGCCCCAGCATTTT.

The V gene is TRBV5-1, the J gene TRBJ1-1; D is uncertain. Germline CDR1 and CDR2: SGHRS and YFSETQ. The CDR3 has 15 amino acids. V shed 0 bases and J shed 1 base, with 10 bases lying between them. CDR3 amino acids: CASSLDDGRNTEAFF. The CDR3 region has the DNA TGCGCCAGCAGCTTGGACGACGGAAGGAACACTGAAGCTTTCTTT.

The chain links TRBV9 to TRBJ2-3; the D gene could be TRBD1 or TRBD2 (6 bases each). The CDR3 spans 19 residues. Between the trimmed V and J ends, which lost 0 bases and 3 bases, there was a span of 23 bases. From germline, CDR1 is SGDLS and CDR2 YYNGEE. Here the CDR3 DNA reads TGTGCCAGCAGCGTAGCCGATTACAGGTTAGGGGGGCCAACAGATACGCAGTATTTT. It codes for CASSVADYRLGGPTDTQYF.

The rearrangement links TRBV27 to TRBJ2-1; TRBD1 is a possible D gene (5 bases). Germline CDR1 MNHEY, CDR2 SMNVEV (reference sequence). There are 14 residues in the CDR3. V lost 4 bases to trimming and J lost 5 bases, with 12 bases between them. The CDR3 loop is CASSWEGADNEQFF. Here the CDR3 DNA reads TGTGCCAGCAGTTGGGAAGGGGCCGACAATGAGCAGTTCTTC.

V usage is TRBV10-2 and J usage is TRBJ2-2; D is ambiguous. Trimming shortened V by 6 bases and J by 6 bases, and 2 bases separated the two germline ends. Germline V gene data show CDR1 as WSHSY and CDR2 as SAAADI. CDR3 size: 10 residues. The CDR3, as DNA: TGCGCCAGCAGGGCCGGGGAGCTGTTTTTT. Its translation: CASRAGELFF.

The table lists this clone with a count of one. The gene calls are TRBV5-8 and TRBJ2-6; 7 nucleotides line up with TRBD2. Germline V gene sequence: CDR1 SGHTS, CDR2 YDEGEE. Trimming cost V 4 bases and J 4 bases; bases outside gene matches: 11. CDR3 length: 17 residues. This CDR3 is CASSLWGGGPGANVLTF. DNA for the CDR3: TGTGCCAGCAGCCTCTGGGGGGGAGGGCCCGGGGCCAACGTCCTGACTTTC.

To note about this clone: No conserved phenylalanine or tryptophan is present at the end of the CDR3, so a read error is the likely explanation. The DNA is omitted, as the CDR3 cannot be located on it reliably, and the CDR3 follows TCRdb's listing. This chain connects TRBV3-2 to TRBJ2-3; the table gives TRBD2 as D, unverified against the DNA. TRBV3-2 is noted as a pseudogene. The CDR3 comprises 9 residues, both ends counted. The CDR3 loop is CASSQDPEA.

The chain combines TRBV28 with TRBJ1-5; D is uncertain. From germline, CDR1 is MDHEN and CDR2 SYDVKM. Trimming stripped 7 bases from V and 4 bases from J, with 20 bases between. The CDR3 spans 16 residues. The CDR3 is CASTPGRTSRNQPQHF. CDR3 nucleotide sequence: TGTGCCAGCACCCCCGGCAGAACTAGCCGGAATCAGCCCCAGCATTTT.

Turning to this clone: Other DNA sequences in the sample encode the same CDR3. This chain joins TRBV28 and TRBJ1-2, with a possible D match to TRBD1 (6 bases). V was pared by 6 bases and J by 4 bases, with 9 bases between. Per germline, CDR1 MDHEN and CDR2 SYDVKM. This CDR3 is built from 12 residues. For the CDR3, the DNA is TGTGCCAGCAGAACAGGGATCTATGGCTACACCTTC. Its translation is CASRTGIYGYTF.